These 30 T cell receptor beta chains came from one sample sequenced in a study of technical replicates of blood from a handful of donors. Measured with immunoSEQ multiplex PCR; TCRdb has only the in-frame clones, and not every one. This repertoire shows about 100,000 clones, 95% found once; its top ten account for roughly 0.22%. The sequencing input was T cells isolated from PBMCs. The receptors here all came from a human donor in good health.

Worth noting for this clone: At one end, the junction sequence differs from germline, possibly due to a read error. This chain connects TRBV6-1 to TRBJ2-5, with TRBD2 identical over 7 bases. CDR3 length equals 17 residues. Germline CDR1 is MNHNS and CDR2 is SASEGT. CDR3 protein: CASTEASGGRVRETQYF. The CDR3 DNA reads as TGTGCCAGCACTGAAGCTTCGGGGGGTAGGGTCCGAGAGACCCAGTACTTC.

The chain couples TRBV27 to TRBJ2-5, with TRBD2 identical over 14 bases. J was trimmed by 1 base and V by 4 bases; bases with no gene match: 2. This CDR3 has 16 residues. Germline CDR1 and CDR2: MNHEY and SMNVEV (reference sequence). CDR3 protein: CASSSGTSGSQETQYF. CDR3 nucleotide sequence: TGTGCCAGCAGTTCCGGGACTAGCGGGAGCCAAGAGACCCAGTACTTC.

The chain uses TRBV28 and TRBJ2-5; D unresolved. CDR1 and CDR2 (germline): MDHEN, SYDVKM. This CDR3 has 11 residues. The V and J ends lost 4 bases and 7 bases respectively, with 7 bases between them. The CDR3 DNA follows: TGTGCCAGCAGTTCCACACGGACCCAGTACTTC. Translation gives CASSSTRTQYF. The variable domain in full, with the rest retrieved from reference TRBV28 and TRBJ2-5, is DVKVTQSSRYLVKRTGEKVFLECVQDMDHENMFWYRQDPGLGLRLIYFSYDVKMKEKGDIPEGYSVSREKKERFSLILESASTNQTSMYLCASSSTRTQYFGPGTRLLVL.

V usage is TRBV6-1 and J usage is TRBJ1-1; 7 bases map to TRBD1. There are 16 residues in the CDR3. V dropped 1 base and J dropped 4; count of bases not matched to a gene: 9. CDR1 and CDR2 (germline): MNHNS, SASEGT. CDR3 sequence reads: CASSEEAMTGPTEAFF. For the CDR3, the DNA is TGTGCCAGCAGTGAAGAAGCGATGACAGGGCCCACTGAAGCTTTCTTT.

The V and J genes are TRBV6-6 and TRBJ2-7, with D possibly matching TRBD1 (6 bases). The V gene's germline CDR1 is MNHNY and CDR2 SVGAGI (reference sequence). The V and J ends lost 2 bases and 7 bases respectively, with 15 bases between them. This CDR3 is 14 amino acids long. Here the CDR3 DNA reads TGTGCCAGCAGTTACGACAGGTCCAAGTCGGAGCAGTACTTC. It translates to CASSYDRSKSEQYF.

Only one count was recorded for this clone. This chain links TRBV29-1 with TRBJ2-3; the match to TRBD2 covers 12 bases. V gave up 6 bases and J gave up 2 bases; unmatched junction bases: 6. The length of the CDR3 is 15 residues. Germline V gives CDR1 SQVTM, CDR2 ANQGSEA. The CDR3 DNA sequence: TGCAGCGTCGAGACTAGCGGGGGTTTCACAGATACGCAGTATTTT. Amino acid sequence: CSVETSGGFTDTQYF.

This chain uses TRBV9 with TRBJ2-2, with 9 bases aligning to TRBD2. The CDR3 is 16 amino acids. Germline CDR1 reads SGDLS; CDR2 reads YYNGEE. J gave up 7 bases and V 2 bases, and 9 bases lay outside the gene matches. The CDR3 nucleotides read TGTGCCAGCAGCGTGGCGGGAGGGGTGCGGAACGGGGAGCTGTTTTTT. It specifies CASSVAGGVRNGELFF.

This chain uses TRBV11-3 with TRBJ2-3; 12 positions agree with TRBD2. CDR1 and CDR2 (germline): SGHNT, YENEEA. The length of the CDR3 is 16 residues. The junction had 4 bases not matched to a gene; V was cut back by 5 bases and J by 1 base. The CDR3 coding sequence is TGTGCCAGCAGCCGCGGACTAGCGGGGCGCACAGATACGCAGTATTTT. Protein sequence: CASSRGLAGRTDTQYF. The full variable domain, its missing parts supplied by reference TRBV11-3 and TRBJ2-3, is EAGVVQSPRYKIIEKKQPVAFWCNPISGHNTLYWYLQNLGQGPELLIRYENEEAVDDSQLPKDRFSAERLKGVDSTLKIQPAELGDSAVYLCASSRGLAGRTDTQYFGPGTRLTVL.

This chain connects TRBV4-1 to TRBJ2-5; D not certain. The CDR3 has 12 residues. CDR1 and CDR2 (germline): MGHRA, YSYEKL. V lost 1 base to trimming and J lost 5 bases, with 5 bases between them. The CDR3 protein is CASSQAFETQYF. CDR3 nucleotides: TGCGCCAGCAGCCAAGCCTTTGAGACCCAGTACTTC.

The CDR3 reads CSARTSGRAVGTQYF. The CDR3 region has the DNA TGCAGCGCCCGAACTAGCGGGAGGGCCGTTGGTACGCAGTATTTT. The chain couples TRBV29-1 to TRBJ2-3; 13 nucleotides align to TRBD2. CDR1 and CDR2 (germline): SQVTM, ANQGSEA. J was trimmed by 8 bases and V by 7 bases; bases with no gene match: 12. This CDR3 spans 15 amino acids.

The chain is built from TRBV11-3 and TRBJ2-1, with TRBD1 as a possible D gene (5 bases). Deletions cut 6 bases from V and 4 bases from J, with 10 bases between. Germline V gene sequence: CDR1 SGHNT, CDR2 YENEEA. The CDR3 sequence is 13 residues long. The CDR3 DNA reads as TGTGCCAGCAGGACAGAAGGATACAATGAGCAGTTCTTC. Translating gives CASRTEGYNEQFF.

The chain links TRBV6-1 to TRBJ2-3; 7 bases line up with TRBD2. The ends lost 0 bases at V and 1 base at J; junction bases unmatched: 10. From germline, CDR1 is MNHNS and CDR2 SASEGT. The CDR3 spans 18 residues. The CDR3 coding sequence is TGTGCCAGCAGTGAAGCGAGGTTTCCGGCGGGGGGCACAGATACGCAGTATTTT. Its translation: CASSEARFPAGGTDTQYF.

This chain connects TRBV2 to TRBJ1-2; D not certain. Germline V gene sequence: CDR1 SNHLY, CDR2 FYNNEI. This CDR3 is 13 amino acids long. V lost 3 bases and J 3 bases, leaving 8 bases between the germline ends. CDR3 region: CASSDRGDYGYTF. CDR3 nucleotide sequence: TGTGCCAGCAGTGATCGGGGTGACTATGGCTACACCTTC.

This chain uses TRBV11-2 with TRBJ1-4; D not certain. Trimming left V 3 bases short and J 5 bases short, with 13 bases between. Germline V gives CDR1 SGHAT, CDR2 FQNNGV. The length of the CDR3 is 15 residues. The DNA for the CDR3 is TGTGCCAGCAGCTTCACCGGGAGCCCGAATGAAAAACTGTTTTTT. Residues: CASSFTGSPNEKLFF.

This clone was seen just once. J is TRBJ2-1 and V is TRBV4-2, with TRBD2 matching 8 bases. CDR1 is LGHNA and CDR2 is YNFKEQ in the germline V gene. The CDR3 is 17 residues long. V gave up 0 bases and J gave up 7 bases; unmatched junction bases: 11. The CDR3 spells CASSQDSWTSKGNEQFF. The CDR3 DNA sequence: TGTGCCAGCAGCCAAGATTCATGGACTAGCAAAGGGAATGAGCAGTTCTTC.

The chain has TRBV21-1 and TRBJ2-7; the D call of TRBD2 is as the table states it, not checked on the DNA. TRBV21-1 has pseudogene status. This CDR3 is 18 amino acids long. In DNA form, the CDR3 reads TGTGCCAGCAGCAAAGGGGGACTAGCGGGAGAGCACTCCTACGAGCAGTACTTC. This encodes CASSKGGLAGEHSYEQYF.

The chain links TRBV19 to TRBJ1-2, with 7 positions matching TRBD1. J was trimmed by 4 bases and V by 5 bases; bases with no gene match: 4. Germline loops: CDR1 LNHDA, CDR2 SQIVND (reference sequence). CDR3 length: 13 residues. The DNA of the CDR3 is TGTGCCAGTAGTCAGGACAGGACCTATGGCTACACCTTC. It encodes CASSQDRTYGYTF. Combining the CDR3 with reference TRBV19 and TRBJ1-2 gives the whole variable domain DGGITQSPKYLFRKEGQNVTLSCEQNLNHDAMYWYRQDPGQGLRLIYYSQIVNDFQKGDIAEGYSVSREKKESFPLTVTSAQKNPTAFYLCASSQDRTYGYTFGSGTRLTVV.

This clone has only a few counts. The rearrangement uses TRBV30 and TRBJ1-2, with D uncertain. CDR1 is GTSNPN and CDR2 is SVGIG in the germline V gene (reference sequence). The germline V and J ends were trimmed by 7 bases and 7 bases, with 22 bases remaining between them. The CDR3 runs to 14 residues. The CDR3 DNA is TGTGCCTCCCCAATGCATGTGGCACGAGGTGGCTACACCTTC. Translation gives CASPMHVARGGYTF. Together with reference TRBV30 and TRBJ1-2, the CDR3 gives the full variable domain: SQTIHQWPATLVQPVGSPLSLECTVEGTSNPNLYWYRQAAGRGLQLLFYSVGIGQISSEVPQNLSASRPQDRQFILSSKKLLLSDSGFYLCASPMHVARGGYTFGSGTRLTVV.

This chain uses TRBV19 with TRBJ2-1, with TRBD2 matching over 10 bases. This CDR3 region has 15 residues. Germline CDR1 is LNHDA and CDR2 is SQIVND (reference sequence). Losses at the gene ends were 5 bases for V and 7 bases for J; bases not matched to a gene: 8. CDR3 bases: TGTGCCAGTAGTGTGCCGGGACTAGCGACTAATGAGCAGTTCTTC. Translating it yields CASSVPGLATNEQFF.

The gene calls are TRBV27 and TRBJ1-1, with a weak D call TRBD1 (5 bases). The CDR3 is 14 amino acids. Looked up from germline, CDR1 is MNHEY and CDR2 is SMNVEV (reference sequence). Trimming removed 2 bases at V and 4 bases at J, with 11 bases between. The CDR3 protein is CASSLQGAPTEAFF. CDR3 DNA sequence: TGTGCCAGCAGTTTACAGGGCGCTCCCACTGAAGCTTTCTTT.

The CDR3 protein is CASSVWTSPYNEQFF. The DNA of the CDR3 is TGTGCCAGCAGCGTTTGGACTTCGCCCTACAATGAGCAGTTCTTC. This rearrangement joins TRBV9 to TRBJ2-1; a weak D match, TRBD2 (5 bases). This CDR3 is 15 amino acids long. V shed 2 bases and J shed 2 bases, with 11 bases lying between them. Per germline, CDR1 SGDLS and CDR2 YYNGEE.

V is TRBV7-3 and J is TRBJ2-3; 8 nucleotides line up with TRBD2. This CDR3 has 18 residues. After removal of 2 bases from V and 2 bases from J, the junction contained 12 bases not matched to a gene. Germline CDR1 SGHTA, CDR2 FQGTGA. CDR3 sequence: CASSLGFKAGGLTDTQYF. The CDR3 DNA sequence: TGTGCCAGCAGCTTAGGGTTCAAGGCGGGGGGCCTCACAGATACGCAGTATTTT. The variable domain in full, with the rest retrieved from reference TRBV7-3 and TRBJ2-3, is GAGVSQTPSNKVTEKGKYVELRCDPISGHTALYWYRQSLGQGPEFLIYFQGTGAADDSGLPNDRFFAVRPEGSVSTLKIQRTERGDSAVYLCASSLGFKAGGLTDTQYFGPGTRLTVL.

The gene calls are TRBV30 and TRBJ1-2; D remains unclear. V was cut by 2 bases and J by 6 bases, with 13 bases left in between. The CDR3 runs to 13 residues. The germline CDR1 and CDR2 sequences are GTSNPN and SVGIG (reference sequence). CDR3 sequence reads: CAWSWAALNGYTF. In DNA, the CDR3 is TGTGCCTGGAGTTGGGCAGCTTTAAATGGCTACACCTTC. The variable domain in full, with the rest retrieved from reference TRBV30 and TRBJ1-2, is SQTIHQWPATLVQPVGSPLSLECTVEGTSNPNLYWYRQAAGRGLQLLFYSVGIGQISSEVPQNLSASRPQDRQFILSSKKLLLSDSGFYLCAWSWAALNGYTFGSGTRLTVV.

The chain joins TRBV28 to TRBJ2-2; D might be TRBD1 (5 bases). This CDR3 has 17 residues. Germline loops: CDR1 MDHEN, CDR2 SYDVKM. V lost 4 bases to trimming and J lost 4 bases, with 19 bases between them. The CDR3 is CASSSRQNLWGTGELFF. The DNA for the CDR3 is TGTGCCAGCAGTTCCCGACAGAACCTCTGGGGCACCGGGGAGCTGTTTTTT.

The CDR3 region has the DNA TGCGCCAGCAGTGTAGACAGGGACTATGGCTACACCTTC. This encodes CASSVDRDYGYTF. The J gene is TRBJ1-2, the V gene TRBV10-1; 7 bases fit TRBD1. This CDR3 contains 13 residues. The germline gives CDR1 WNHNN, CDR2 SYGVQD (reference sequence). Germline trimming cut 4 bases from V and 3 bases from J; bases unmatched to any gene: 2.

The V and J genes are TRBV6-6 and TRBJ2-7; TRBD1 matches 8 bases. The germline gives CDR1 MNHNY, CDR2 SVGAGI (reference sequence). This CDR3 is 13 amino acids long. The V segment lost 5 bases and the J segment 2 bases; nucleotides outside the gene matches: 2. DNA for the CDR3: TGTGCCAGCAGTCGGGGACAGGCCTACGAGCAGTACTTC. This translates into CASSRGQAYEQYF.

CDR3 nucleotides: TGTGCCAGCAGCGCTCTAGCGGGGGACCAAGAGACCCAGTACTTC. Its protein product is CASSALAGDQETQYF. The chain combines TRBV6-1 with TRBJ2-5; TRBD2 matches at 10 bases. The V gene end was trimmed by 6 bases and the J gene end by 0 bases; junction bases not matched to a gene: 4. The CDR3 has 15 amino acids. The germline CDR1 and CDR2 sequences are MNHNS and SASEGT.

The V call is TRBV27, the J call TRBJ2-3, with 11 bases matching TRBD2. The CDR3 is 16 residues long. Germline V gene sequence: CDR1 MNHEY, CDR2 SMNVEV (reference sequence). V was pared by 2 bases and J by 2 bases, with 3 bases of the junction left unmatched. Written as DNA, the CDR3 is TGTGCCAGCAGTTTAGGTAGCGGGAGGGTCACAGATACGCAGTATTTT. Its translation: CASSLGSGRVTDTQYF.

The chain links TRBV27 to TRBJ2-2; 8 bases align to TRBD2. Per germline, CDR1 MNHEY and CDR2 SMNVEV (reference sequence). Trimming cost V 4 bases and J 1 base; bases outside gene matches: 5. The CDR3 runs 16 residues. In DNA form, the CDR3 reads TGTGCCAGCAGTTCATGGACTAGCAGGAACACCGGGGAGCTGTTTTTT. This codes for CASSSWTSRNTGELFF.

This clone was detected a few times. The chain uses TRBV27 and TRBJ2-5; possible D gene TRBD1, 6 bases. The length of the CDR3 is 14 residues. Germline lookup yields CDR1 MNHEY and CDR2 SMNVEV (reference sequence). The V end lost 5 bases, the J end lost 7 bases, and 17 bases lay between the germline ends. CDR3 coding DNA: TGTGCCAGCAGTCCAGGGGTGGGTTTGGGGACCCAGTACTTC. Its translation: CASSPGVGLGTQYF.